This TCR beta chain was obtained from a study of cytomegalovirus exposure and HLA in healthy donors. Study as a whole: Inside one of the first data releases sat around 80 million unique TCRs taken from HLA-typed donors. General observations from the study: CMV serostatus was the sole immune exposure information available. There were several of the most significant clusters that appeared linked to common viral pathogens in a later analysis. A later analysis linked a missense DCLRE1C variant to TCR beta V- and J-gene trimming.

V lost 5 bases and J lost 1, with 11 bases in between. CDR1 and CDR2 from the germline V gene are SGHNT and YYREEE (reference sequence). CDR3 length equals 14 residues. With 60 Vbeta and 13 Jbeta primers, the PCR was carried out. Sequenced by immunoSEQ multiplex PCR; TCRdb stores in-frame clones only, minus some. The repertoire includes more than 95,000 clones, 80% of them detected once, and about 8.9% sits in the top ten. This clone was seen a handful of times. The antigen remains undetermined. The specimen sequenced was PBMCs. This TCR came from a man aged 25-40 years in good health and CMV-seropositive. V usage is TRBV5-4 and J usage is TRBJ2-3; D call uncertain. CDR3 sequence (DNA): TGTGCCAGCAGTACCGAGAAGCGCACAGATACGCAGTATTTT. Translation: CASSTEKRTDTQYF.